One and the same sample provided the 17 T cell receptor beta chains below, sequenced in a study of early T cells in non-severe SARS-CoV-2 infection. One entry per CDR3 protein, called by TCRdb with MiXCR from the 5' RACE reads. Of under 60,000 distinct CDR3 sequences listed, around 8% were seen once; the top ten hold 9.4%. Sequencing used whole blood. The origin of the receptors is an adult who was a healthcare worker with PCR-confirmed SARS-CoV-2 infection or an uninfected control (not recorded which).

This clonotype showed up many times. V is TRBV7-9 and J is TRBJ2-1; TRBD2 matches 9 bases. V lost 6 bases to trimming and J lost 8 bases; unmatched junction nucleotides: 11. The length of the CDR3 is 15 residues. From germline, CDR1 is SEHNR and CDR2 FQNEAQ (reference sequence). The CDR3 DNA sequence: TGTGCCAGCAGGAACGGGACTAGCCTCTCCTATGAGCAGTTCTTC. Protein: CASRNGTSLSYEQFF.

This clonotype appeared many times. The rearrangement uses TRBV5-4 and TRBJ2-7, with 8 bases fitting TRBD2. V shed 4 bases and J 4 bases; nucleotides not matched to a gene: 13. The germline V gene encodes CDR1 SGHNT and CDR2 YYREEE (reference sequence). This CDR3 comprises 16 residues. The DNA of the CDR3 is TGTGCCAGCAGCCCCAATTCCGGACTAGCCAGATACGAGCAGTACTTC. It specifies CASSPNSGLARYEQYF.

CDR3 sequence (DNA): TGTGCCTGGAGAAGGGGGCTCGGAAACACCATATATTTT. It is translated as CAWRRGLGNTIYF. This chain uses TRBV30 with TRBJ1-3, with 7 nucleotides matching TRBD1. The length of the CDR3 is 13 residues. Germline CDR1 is GTSNPN and CDR2 is SVGIG (reference sequence). Trimming cost V 3 bases and J 4 bases; bases outside gene matches: 3.

This clonotype turned up a few times. This chain connects TRBV7-2 to TRBJ2-1, with D possibly called TRBD1 or TRBD2 (6 bases each). V lost 5 bases, J lost 4 bases, and 27 bases lay in between. The CDR3 runs to 19 residues. In germline, CDR1 is SGHTA, CDR2 FQGNSA. CDR3 residues: CASSLTSAHGGGTYNEQFF. CDR3 DNA sequence: TGTGCCAGCAGCCTCACCTCGGCACACGGGGGCGGGACGTACAATGAGCAGTTCTTC. The variable domain in full, with the rest retrieved from reference TRBV7-2 and TRBJ2-1, is GAGVSQSPSNKVTEKGKDVELRCDPISGHTALYWYRQSLGQGLEFLIYFQGNSAPDKSGLPSDRFSAERTGGSVSTLTIQRTQQEDSAVYLCASSLTSAHGGGTYNEQFFGPGTRLTVL.

This clonotype was seen only a few times. This chain links TRBV28 with TRBJ2-7; D may be TRBD1 (5 bases). Germline-derived CDR1 and CDR2 are MDHEN and SYDVKM. The CDR3 length is 14 residues. With 5 bases removed from V and 0 bases from J, the gap between germline ends came to 11 bases. As DNA, the CDR3 is TGTGCCAGCAGTACCCGCGACAGCTCCTACGAGCAGTACTTC. Its protein is CASSTRDSSYEQYF.

This clonotype occurred a few times. This chain links TRBV4-3 with TRBJ1-5, with TRBD1 as a possible D gene (5 bases). Between the trimmed V and J ends, which lost 0 bases and 6 bases, there was a span of 12 bases. The CDR3 extends over 15 amino acids. Looked up from germline, CDR1 is LGHNA and CDR2 is YSLEER. The CDR3 protein is CASSQDRAGSQPQHF. The CDR3 coding sequence is TGCGCCAGCAGCCAAGATCGGGCAGGGAGTCAGCCCCAGCATTTT.

The chain couples TRBV20-1 to TRBJ1-1; no clear D gene. This CDR3 region has 14 residues. Trimming pared 3 bases from V and 0 bases from J, leaving 11 bases between. CDR1 and CDR2 (germline): DFQATT, SNEGSKA (reference sequence). In nucleotides, the CDR3 is TGCAGTGCTAGCCAACAGATCATGAACACTGAAGCTTTCTTT. The encoded protein is CSASQQIMNTEAFF.

V usage is TRBV28 and J usage is TRBJ2-6, with unresolved D. V gave up 6 bases and J gave up 4 bases, with 13 bases separating them. Germline values: CDR1 MDHEN, CDR2 SYDVKM. There are 15 residues in the CDR3. The CDR3 protein is CASSTAGSGANVLTF. The CDR3 nucleotides read TGTGCCAGCAGCACCGCCGGGTCCGGGGCCAACGTCCTGACTTTC.

The chain combines TRBV12-3 or TRBV12-4 with TRBJ1-2; D is perhaps TRBD1 (5 bases). V shed 4 bases and J shed 4 bases, with 13 bases lying between them. This CDR3 contains 14 residues. CDR3 residues: CASSSGTAVYGYTF. Written as DNA, the CDR3 is TGTGCCAGCAGTTCCGGGACGGCGGTCTATGGCTACACCTTC.

The sample holds a few counts of this clonotype. The genes are TRBV29-1 and TRBJ1-2; D is perhaps TRBD1 (5 bases). Germline V gene lookup returns CDR1 SQVTM and CDR2 ANQGSEA. The CDR3 has 13 amino acids. V lost 3 bases, J lost 4 bases, and 12 bases lay in between. The CDR3 is CSVEGQGLYGYTF. The CDR3 DNA is TGCAGCGTTGAGGGGCAGGGACTCTATGGCTACACCTTC.

The V call is TRBV20-1, the J call TRBJ2-2; D possibly matches TRBD1 or TRBD2 (5 bases each). CDR3 length: 12 residues. CDR1 is DFQATT and CDR2 is SNEGSKA in the germline V gene (reference sequence). V lost 5 bases, J lost 6 bases, and 10 bases lay in between. Here the CDR3 DNA reads TGCAGTGCTCGGAGAGGGGCCGGGGAGCTGTTTTTT. Its protein product is CSARRGAGELFF.

This clonotype was counted ten times or more. V usage is TRBV11-2 and J usage is TRBJ1-3; the D is unclear. V was clipped by 2 bases and J by 0 bases, with 8 bases between them. The germline gives CDR1 SGHAT, CDR2 FQNNGV. The CDR3 runs to 15 residues. The CDR3, as DNA: TGTGCCAGCAGCTTACCCGGTGCCTCTGGAAACACCATATATTTT. It specifies CASSLPGASGNTIYF.

This clonotype turned up a few times. This sequence joins TRBV5-3 and TRBJ2-2; 9 nucleotides agree with TRBD1. TRBV5-3 has ORF status, its function being uncertain. This CDR3 contains 17 residues. Losses at the gene ends were 4 bases for V and 4 bases for J; bases not matched to a gene: 11. This CDR3 reads CARSPSASQGATGELFF. CDR3 nucleotides: TGTGCCAGAAGCCCCAGTGCGTCACAGGGGGCCACCGGGGAGCTGTTTTTT.

This clonotype was found many times. The chain combines TRBV4-1 with TRBJ2-6, with D perhaps TRBD1 (6 bases). V was pared by 4 bases and J by 0 bases, with 13 bases between. This CDR3 spans 17 amino acids. Germline CDR1 reads MGHRA; CDR2 reads YSYEKL. In DNA, the CDR3 is TGCGCCAGCAGCCCCACGACAGGACGCTCTGGGGCCAACGTCCTGACTTTC. Amino acid sequence: CASSPTTGRSGANVLTF.

Ten or more counts support this clonotype. The rearrangement links TRBV28 to TRBJ1-4, with 10 bases lining up with TRBD1. This CDR3 has 16 residues. V lost 4 bases to trimming and J lost 0 bases; unmatched junction nucleotides: 2. Looked up from germline, CDR1 is MDHEN and CDR2 is SYDVKM. CDR3 nucleotide sequence: TGTGCCAGCAGTTCGACAGGGGGCCCAACTAATGAAAAACTGTTTTTT. This translates into CASSSTGGPTNEKLFF.

This clonotype was detected a few times. The genes are TRBV4-1 and TRBJ2-1, with D possibly being TRBD2 (6 bases). Trimming pared 1 base from V and 2 bases from J, leaving 9 bases between. This CDR3 has 15 amino acids. Germline CDR1 MGHRA, CDR2 YSYEKL. The CDR3 is CASSQVPSAYNEQFF. The CDR3 nucleotides are TGCGCCAGCAGCCAAGTCCCTAGCGCCTACAATGAGCAGTTCTTC.

This clonotype showed up just a few times. This rearrangement joins TRBV6-4 to TRBJ1-2; a weak D match, TRBD1 (5 bases). The germline CDR1 and CDR2 sequences are MRHNA and SNTAGT. Between the trimmed V and J ends, which lost 4 bases and 0 bases, there was a span of 12 bases. This CDR3 has 15 amino acids. CDR3 amino acids: CASSADGAANYGYTF. DNA for the CDR3: TGTGCCAGCAGTGCCGACGGGGCCGCTAACTATGGCTACACCTTC.